This T cell receptor beta chain is from a study of T cells after yellow fever vaccination (dated by TCRdb to between 2018 and 2020). Concerning the study at large: Libraries from fractions with low cell numbers were prepared with the SMART-Seq v4 Ultra Low Input RNA kit. To follow T-cell clones before and after both primary and booster YFV17D yellow fever vaccination, bulk TCR alpha and beta repertoires underwent longitudinal sequencing. Two healthy male donors, one aged 18 to 29 and one aged 30 to 39 years, were included in the cohort. Blood was drawn at multiple timepoints before and after primary and secondary immunization, with bulk PBMC replicates and cell subsets isolated. Broader findings and caveats from the paper: Most clones expanded after primary vaccination were re-detected after the booster (almost 98% of CD4 and around 88% of CD8), suggesting broad memory maintenance. Because the study included only a couple of donors, the extent to which the findings can be generalized is limited. Compared with the primary T-cell response, the secondary T-cell response was weaker but faster, peaking on day 5 rather than day 15. A small share of clonotypes occurred in both CD4 and CD8 compartments, likely arising from convergent recombination. Because abundant contaminating clonotypes from the bulk population could be contained in FACS-sorted repertoires, computational filtering was required.

TCRdb lists the instrument as Illumina NovaSeq 6000. TCR cDNA was synthesized by 5'RACE template switching, which introduced a universal primer site and unique molecular identifiers. cDNA synthesis was primed from both the TCR alpha and TCR beta constant segments. Library amplification used two PCR steps, and the second PCR step added sample barcodes and sequencing adapters. Sequencing of libraries was performed on Illumina HiSeq 2500 (2x100 bp) or NovaSeq (2x150 bp). The published analysis was carried out like this. Demultiplexing of reads and collapsing into UMI consensus sequences were performed with MIGEC, and V(D)J alignment was carried out with MiXCR. Vaccine-responding clonotypes were defined with edgeR using replicate PBMC samples, requiring FDR below 0.01 and a log2 fold change above 5 up to day 15. Each bulk clonotype was labeled CD4 or CD8 based on which sequenced repertoire, CD4 or CD8, contained the clonotype at higher abundance. Using fastp trimming at Q25 and MiXCR clonotype assembly, TCRdb reanalyzed the public sequencing data and kept in-frame beta chains. For every CDR3 protein sequence, its rows merge into one entry that carries the most common genes and DNA. TCRdb's processing, not the authors', yielded these V and J calls. This sample lists 80,000 to 100,000 distinct CDR3 sequences; roughly 5.8% were detected once. Of the sample, roughly 39% is held by the ten largest clones.

This clonotype was detected only a few times. Its antigen remains undetermined. No clone much larger than this one lies a single base away; base qualities are absent. This sample's treatment or condition label indicates: live attenuated yellow fever vaccine strain. A standard Ficoll-Paque protocol was used to isolate PBMCs from peripheral blood. Dynabeads CD4 and CD8 positive selection kits were used to isolate the CD4 and CD8 T-cell fractions. TriZol was used to extract RNA from bulk PBMCs, CD4 and CD8 fractions, and dextramer-positive and dextramer-negative fractions. CDR1 and CDR2 are read off the germline V gene as MDHEN and SYDVKM. The CDR3 sequence holds 14 residues, the cysteine and phenylalanine included. Of the read, only the CDR3 DNA is kept; its 42 bases are in frame from base 1. Trimming takes 4 bases from V and 2 bases from J, and the germline ends sit 11 bases apart.

The chain links TRBV28 with TRBJ1-2; a weak D assignment points to TRBD1 (5 bases agree). This TCR came from a man aged 18 to 29 who received the YFV17D yellow fever vaccine. This specimen consisted of CD8+ T cells sorted from PBMCs, obtained 10 days after the yellow fever booster vaccination. The nucleotides are TGTGCCAGCAGTTCCCCCCCAGGGAACTATGGCTACACCTTC. Translated, this is CASSSPPGNYGYTF.